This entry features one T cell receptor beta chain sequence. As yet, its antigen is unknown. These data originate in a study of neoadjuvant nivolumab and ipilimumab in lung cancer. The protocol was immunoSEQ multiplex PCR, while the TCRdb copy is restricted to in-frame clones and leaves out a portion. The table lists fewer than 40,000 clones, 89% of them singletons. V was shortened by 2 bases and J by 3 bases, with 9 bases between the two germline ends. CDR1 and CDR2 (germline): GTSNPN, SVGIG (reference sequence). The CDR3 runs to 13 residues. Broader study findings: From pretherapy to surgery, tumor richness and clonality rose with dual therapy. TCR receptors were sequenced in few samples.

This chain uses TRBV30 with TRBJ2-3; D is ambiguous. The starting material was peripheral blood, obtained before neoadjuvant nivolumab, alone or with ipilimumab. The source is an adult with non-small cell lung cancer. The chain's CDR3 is CAWSNSGTDTQYF. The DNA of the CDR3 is TGTGCCTGGAGTAACTCCGGAACAGATACGCAGTATTTT.